A selection of T cell receptor beta chains follows, all from one sample in a study of blood T cell repertoires in COVID-19. Only in-frame clones appear in the TCRdb table, and some are missing; sequencing was by immunoSEQ multiplex PCR. The sample shows 110,000 or so clones, 86% of them seen only once. Source material: peripheral blood. The receptor source for this set is a man in his 70s who had recovered from COVID-19. Both conserved end residues are part of each CDR3. The order of the fields is clone size, J gene, V gene, D gene, CDR3 protein, CDR3 DNA. A D gene is named only where the DNA matches it firmly. Clone size is not always given. Where it is, it says once, few, many or a class for expanded clones.

few | TRBJ2-1 | TRBV5-1 | TRBD1 | CASSLFGTGVYNEQFF | TGCGCCAGCAGCTTGTTTGGGACAGGAGTCTACAATGAGCAGTTCTTC
NA | TRBJ2-7 | TRBV6-2/TRBV6-3 | NA | CASSYSDTYEQYF | TGTGCCAGCAGTTACTCGGACACCTACGAGCAGTACTTC
NA | TRBJ1-5 | TRBV16 | NA | CASSPLAGEQQPQHF | TGTGCCAGCAGCCCCCTGGCGGGGGAGCAACAGCCCCAGCATTTT
NA | TRBJ2-2 | TRBV4-1 | NA | CASSQGRNTGELFF | TGCGCCAGCAGCCAGGGCAGAAACACCGGGGAGCTGTTTTTT
NA | TRBJ2-7 | TRBV5-4 | TRBD1 | CASSLPGQEEQYF | TGTGCCAGCAGCCTACCGGGACAGGAGGAGCAGTACTTC
once | TRBJ2-3 | TRBV24-1 | TRBD1 | CATSDFGQGATDTQYF | TGTGCCACCAGTGATTTTGGACAGGGGGCCACAGATACGCAGTATTTT
NA | TRBJ2-3 | TRBV2 | NA | CASAGVTSTDTQYF | TGTGCCAGCGCAGGGGTGACTAGCACAGATACGCAGTATTTT
NA | TRBJ1-1 | TRBV2 | NA | CASVRGGRTEAFF | TGTGCCAGCGTCCGGGGGGGGAGGACTGAAGCTTTCTTT
once | TRBJ2-3 | TRBV2 | NA | CASRLGGGPDTQYF | TGTGCCAGCAGATTAGGGGGGGGGCCAGATACGCAGTATTTT
NA | TRBJ2-3 | TRBV6-5 | NA | CASTVSRPTDTQYF | TGTGCCAGCACCGTCTCGCGGCCCACAGATACGCAGTATTTT
few | TRBJ1-2 | TRBV2 | NA | CASNTGGGYTF | TGTGCCAGCAATACCGGCGGAGGCTACACCTTC
NA | TRBJ2-7 | TRBV15 | TRBD2 | CATSRATSGKYEQYF | TGTGCCACCAGCCGGGCGACTAGCGGGAAGTACGAGCAGTACTTC
NA | TRBJ1-1 | TRBV5-4 | NA | CASSFPGWGTEAFF | TGTGCCAGCAGCTTCCCAGGGTGGGGCACTGAAGCTTTCTTT
NA | TRBJ2-7 | TRBV6-5 | NA | CASRHRRQETYEQYF | TGTGCCAGCAGACACCGCCGACAGGAGACCTACGAGCAGTACTTC
NA | TRBJ1-1 | TRBV6-6 | NA | CASRDGGQWDTEAFF | TGTGCCAGCAGGGACGGGGGGCAGTGGGACACTGAAGCTTTCTTT
NA | TRBJ1-4 | TRBV5-1 | TRBD1 | CASSDNRGTNEKLFF | TGCGCCAGCTCTGATAACAGGGGAACTAATGAAAAACTGTTTTTT
NA | TRBJ2-7 | TRBV25-1 | TRBD1 | CASSEGQTYEQYF | TGTGCCAGCAGTGAGGGACAGACCTACGAGCAGTACTTC
NA | TRBJ2-5 | TRBV5-4 | NA | CASSQTFGTQYF | TGTGCCAGCAGCCAGACTTTCGGGACCCAGTACTTC
once | TRBJ2-5 | TRBV9 | TRBD2 | CASSVRGGGFGETQYF | TGTGCCAGCAGCGTACGAGGCGGGGGGTTTGGTGAGACCCAGTACTTC
NA | TRBJ1-4 | TRBV5-1 | TRBD1 | CASSPGTGSEKLFF | TGCGCCAGCAGCCCCGGGACAGGGTCAGAAAAACTGTTTTTT
NA | TRBJ2-3 | TRBV2 | NA | CASTLTLLTDTQYF | TGTGCCAGCACTCTGACATTACTCACAGATACGCAGTATTTT
NA | TRBJ2-7 | TRBV5-4 | TRBD2 | CASSPGASGRVRAYEQYF | TGTGCCAGCAGCCCGGGGGCTAGCGGGAGAGTTCGGGCCTACGAGCAGTACTTC
NA | TRBJ1-3 | TRBV7-9 | NA | CASSLNTVGNTIYF | TGTGCCAGCAGCTTGAATACTGTAGGAAACACCATATATTTT
once | TRBJ2-2 | TRBV7-9 | TRBD2 | CASSYLAGATGELFF | TGTGCCAGCAGCTATCTAGCGGGGGCGACCGGGGAGCTGTTTTTT
NA | TRBJ1-3 | TRBV5-1 | NA | CASSSGVPGSGNAIYF | TGCGCCAGCAGCTCAGGGGTCCCGGGTTCTGGAAACGCCATATATTTT
NA | TRBJ1-1 | TRBV6-6 | NA | CASSYYEGQQAFF | TGTGCCAGCAGTTACTACGAGGGTCAGCAAGCTTTCTTT
NA | TRBJ1-5 | TRBV6-2/TRBV6-3 | NA | CASSYELLRDSGDQPQHF | TGTGCCAGCAGTTACGAGCTATTGCGCGACTCCGGCGATCAGCCCCAGCATTTT
NA | TRBJ2-7 | TRBV5-4 | TRBD1 | CASSRDRTYEQYF | TGTGCCAGCAGCCGGGACAGAACCTACGAGCAGTACTTC
NA | TRBJ2-6 | TRBV6-5 | NA | CASSYQGSGANVLTF | TGTGCCAGCAGTTACCAGGGATCTGGGGCCAACGTCCTGACTTTC
NA | TRBJ1-6 | TRBV5-1 | NA | CASSLAGGLNSPLHF | TGCGCCAGCAGCTTGGCGGGGGGACTTAATTCACCCCTCCACTTT
NA | TRBJ2-1 | TRBV6-5 | TRBD2 | CASGLAGLGGDEQFF | TGTGCCAGCGGGCTAGCGGGACTCGGGGGCGATGAGCAGTTCTTC
NA | TRBJ2-5 | TRBV13 | NA | CASSLGLAGLGGETQYF | TGTGCCAGCAGCCTCGGCCTCGCCGGACTGGGAGGAGAGACCCAGTACTTC
NA | TRBJ2-1 | TRBV29-1 | TRBD2 | CSVGLAGGPSDEQFF | TGCAGCGTCGGACTAGCGGGAGGGCCGAGTGATGAGCAGTTCTTC
NA | TRBJ1-4 | TRBV5-5 | NA | CASSLQGLTEKLFF | TGTGCCAGCAGCTTACAGGGACTAACTGAAAAACTGTTTTTT
NA | TRBJ2-5 | TRBV6-5 | NA | CASSYTAEETQYF | TGTGCCAGCAGTTACACGGCGGAAGAGACCCAGTACTTC
NA | TRBJ2-3 | TRBV30 | TRBD1 | CAWTGGGTDTQYF | TGTGCCTGGACAGGGGGCGGAACAGATACGCAGTATTTT
once | TRBJ2-7 | TRBV6-9 | TRBD1 | CASSIYRDRGGEQYF | TGTGCCAGCAGTATCTACCGGGACAGGGGAGGTGAGCAGTACTTC
NA | TRBJ1-6 | TRBV5-5 | NA | CASSLIQDSSYNSPLHF | TGTGCCAGCAGCTTAATACAGGACAGCTCCTATAATTCACCCCTCCACTTT
NA | TRBJ2-7 | TRBV5-5 | TRBD1 | CASSLKVGQVPPYEQYF | TGTGCCAGCAGCTTGAAAGTGGGACAGGTTCCCCCCTACGAGCAGTACTTC
once | TRBJ2-3 | TRBV20-1 | NA | CSASFRFPEDTQYF | TGCAGTGCTAGTTTCCGATTCCCGGAGGATACGCAGTATTTT
NA | TRBJ2-5 | TRBV5-4 | TRBD2 | CASSSGGTETQYF | TGTGCCAGCAGCAGCGGGGGCACAGAGACCCAGTACTTC
NA | TRBJ1-1 | TRBV28 | TRBD1 | CASSLAGGYTEAFF | TGTGCCAGCAGTTTAGCAGGGGGATACACTGAAGCTTTCTTT
NA | TRBJ1-4 | TRBV28 | NA | CASSLPQGGEKLFF | TGTGCCAGCAGTTTACCCCAGGGAGGTGAAAAACTGTTTTTT
NA | TRBJ2-1 | TRBV18 | TRBD2 | CASSRTLAGLIDEQFF | TGTGCCAGCTCACGGACACTAGCGGGATTGATCGATGAGCAGTTCTTC
NA | TRBJ1-2 | TRBV6-5 | TRBD1 | CASSYSISGTGASYTF | TGTGCCAGCAGTTACTCAATATCCGGGACAGGCGCCAGCTACACCTTC
NA | TRBJ2-1 | TRBV6-5 | TRBD2 | CASSFRTSSWNEQFF | TGTGCCAGCAGTTTCAGGACTAGCTCTTGGAATGAGCAGTTCTTC
NA | TRBJ1-6 | TRBV12-3/TRBV12-4 | TRBD1 | CASKMTGYSPLHF | TGTGCCAGCAAGATGACAGGGTATTCACCCCTCCACTTT
NA | TRBJ1-5 | TRBV6-5 | NA | CASSYSIRGGQPQHF | TGTGCCAGCAGTTACTCGATCAGGGGTGGACAGCCCCAGCATTTT
once | TRBJ2-5 | TRBV6-5 | NA | CASSYSRTTKETQYF | TGTGCCAGCAGTTACTCGCGGACTACAAAAGAGACCCAGTACTTC
once | TRBJ1-3 | TRBV15 | TRBD1 | CATSRSPTGPVSGNTIYF | TGTGCCACCAGCAGATCGCCGACAGGGCCCGTCTCTGGAAACACCATATATTTT
NA | TRBJ2-2 | TRBV4-1 | NA | CASSQDDTGELFF | TGCGCCAGCAGCCAAGATGACACTGGGGAGCTGTTTTTT
NA | TRBJ2-7 | TRBV3-1/TRBV3-2 | TRBD2 | CASSLITSGSYEQYF | TGTGCCAGCAGCCTCATCACTAGCGGGAGTTACGAGCAGTACTTC
NA | TRBJ1-5 | TRBV19 | TRBD1 | CASSRDRVPYPYSNQPQHF | TGTGCCAGTAGTAGAGACAGGGTCCCCTATCCCTATAGCAATCAGCCCCAGCATTTT
NA | TRBJ2-3 | TRBV7-2 | TRBD2 | CASSLRVLAGFTDTQYF | TGTGCCAGCAGCTTAAGGGTCCTAGCGGGGTTCACAGATACGCAGTATTTT
NA | TRBJ1-2 | TRBV6-2/TRBV6-3 | TRBD1 | CASSSPRQGAYGYTF | TGTGCCAGCAGTTCCCCCAGACAGGGAGCCTATGGCTACACCTTC